This T cell receptor beta chain originates from a study of shared clonotypes between healthy human individuals (dated by TCRdb to the early 2020s). Regarding the complete study: The cohort comprised a couple of women and a few men aged 18 to 49 years. For each donor, CD4 naive and CD4 memory were each run on three plates, CD8 naive on two plates, and CD8 memory on one plate. Blood TCR repertoires of 5 or 6 healthy adults were deeply sequenced to estimate repertoire size and the extent of clonotype sharing between individuals. Libraries were prepared and TCR repertoires were sequenced by different laboratories using diverse techniques, in order to increase sequencing depth and limit assay-specific biases. Per donor, leukapheresis produced somewhere between about 0.94 and 8.9 billion PBMCs. What the authors observed across the whole study: Sharing across a few donors was observed for around 4.8% of naive CD4, over 3% of naive CD8, around 2.5% of memory CD4, and around 0.42% of memory CD8 clonotypes. Sampling was restricted to blood, and TCR repertoires in tissues likely differ from the TCR repertoires found in blood. Because the study included only a small number of donors, the genetic and exposure-history diversity represented was limited. Naive subsets generally had larger estimated clonotype richness than memory subsets. Compared with non-shared clonotypes, clonotypes shared by all four sorted-subset donors had higher generation probabilities. Incomplete sequencing was indicated by rarefaction of sorted-subset datasets, despite the large sequencing depth. Pairwise subsampling indicated that sequencing depth was expected to affect the degree of clonotype sharing among donors.

The donors were healthy, HIV-negative adults who had no recently reported acute infections or vaccinations. Every donor was a Caucasian adult living in Nashville, Tennessee, USA. Magnetic negative selection was used to enrich CD4+ T cells, after which naive cells were positively selected on CD45RA and the negative fraction became the memory subset. After blood collection by leukapheresis, PBMCs were isolated using Ficoll-Histopaque density gradient centrifugation and then cryopreserved in the vapor phase of liquid nitrogen. Purity and quantity of every magnetically sorted T cell population were checked by analytical flow cytometry. Genomic DNA was isolated from each sorted fraction and quantified by UV absorbance on a Nanodrop 2000c. Points on this clone: Which antigen it targets is not known. It has no much larger one-base neighbor in the sample; base qualities were not kept.

Using the deep immunoSEQ assay, TCR CDR3 regions were amplified from genomic DNA by multiplex PCR. Extracted genomic DNA from each cell subset was spread evenly across all wells of several immunoSEQ 96-well plates, with each plate serving as a replicate. Each replicate PCR for sorted subsets received about 180 ng genomic DNA, equal to about 30,000 T cell genomes. Purified libraries were quantified with a Qubit 3.0 fluorometer, sized on a Bioanalyzer 2100, and re-quantified with the KAPA Library Quantification kit. Each immunoSEQ 96-well plate was sequenced on its own single-read 150-cycle Illumina NextSeq 550 flow cell. Per the source publication's procedure: Because the immunoSEQ output included only junctional sequences and no quality scores, the filtering could not be the same as the filtering used for full-length reads. Sequences were annotated with PyIR, a Python wrapper for IgBLAST v1.9, using IMGT germline references to assign V/J genes and CDR3. Reads were filtered out if the reads had weak V/J assignments (E-value above 1e-6), no CDR3, stop codons, out-of-frame junctions, or ambiguous translated residues. V3J clonotypes were defined as sequences sharing the same inferred V gene, J gene, and CDR3 amino acid sequence. The percentage overlap between two repertoires was calculated by dividing the number of shared unique clonotypes by the size of the smaller repertoire. Richness of each repertoire was evaluated using RTK rarefaction, the Chao1 estimator, and Recon v2.1 estimates of unobserved clonotypes. For all TCRbeta clonotypes obtained by the gDNA method from four donors, generation probabilities were computed with OLGA. TCRdb obtained this table from immuneACCESS and retained in-frame rearrangements with V and J assigned. These tables miss some clones; where compared with another copy, unresolved V genes account for less than half of the shortfall, and the remainder is unexplained. That table gives V, J and clone size, and the DNA gave D and trimming. The sample has 2,500,000 or so clones on record, just under 95% of them singletons. The leading ten clones occupy approximately 0.4% of the sample.

The CDR3, from cysteine to phenylalanine, totals 13 residues. The CDR3 DNA has 39 bases and is translated from base 1. CDR1 is given as SGHDN and CDR2 as FVKESK, both from the germline V gene. V and J are truncated by 3 bases and 4 bases respectively, leaving an intervening sequence of 10 bases. The sequenced sample was naive CD4+ T cells from PBMCs. The cell subset or site label on this specimen signifies: CD45RA+ positively selected. The sequence is built from TRBV14 and TRBJ2-7, with the D gene too uncertain to name. This receptor was taken from a man younger than 30 in good health. Some clones in this sample may be carry-over from other donors' samples. CDR3 sequence: CASSQDQPYEQYF. The sequenced DNA: TGTGCCAGCAGCCAGGATCAACCTTACGAGCAGTACTTC.